The 15 T cell receptor beta chains below were found in one sample sequenced in a study. Using its own MiXCR run on the RT-PCR reads, TCRdb lists one record per CDR3 protein. The data contain about 700,000 distinct CDR3 sequences, 13% to 15% of them seen just once; the ten biggest clones take up 3.6%. What was sequenced was memory CD4+ T cells from blood. These receptors originate from a female donor in good health, serving as a healthy control.

This clonotype has ten or more counts. V is TRBV24-1 and J is TRBJ2-3; D not resolved. V shed 6 bases and J shed 2 bases, with 14 bases lying between them. The CDR3 totals 15 residues. Germline V gives CDR1 KGHDR, CDR2 SFDVKD. The DNA of the CDR3 is TGTGCCACCAGTTCCCAGGAGCCCTTCACAGATACGCAGTATTTT. Translated, it gives CATSSQEPFTDTQYF.

The CDR3 region is CSARDPGQSTDTQYF. The CDR3, as DNA: TGCAGTGCTAGAGACCCGGGACAGAGCACAGATACGCAGTATTTT. This chain joins TRBV20-1 and TRBJ2-3, with TRBD1 identical over 7 bases. J was trimmed by 0 bases and V by 0 bases; bases with no gene match: 3. The CDR3 consists of 15 residues. Germline V gene lookup returns CDR1 DFQATT and CDR2 SNEGSKA (reference sequence).

Concerning this clonotype: A clone one base away is much larger, so this may be a read error. The chain links TRBV7-2 to TRBJ1-1, with 7 bases aligning to TRBD1. Germline V lookup: CDR1 SGHTA, CDR2 FQGNSA. Losses at the gene ends were 4 bases for V and 7 bases for J; bases not matched to a gene: 6. This CDR3 has 13 residues. The CDR3 sequence is CASSSQGVGEAFF. Here the CDR3 DNA reads TGTGCCAGCAGCTCTCAGGGGGTGGGTGAAGCTTTCTTT.

The V call is TRBV5-1, the J call TRBJ1-6; 9 bases line up with TRBD1. The CDR3 has 17 residues. After removal of 5 bases from V and 5 bases from J, the junction contained 11 bases not matched to a gene. Germline CDR1 is SGHRS and CDR2 is YFSETQ. The CDR3 bases are TGCGCCAGCAGTTCCGGACAGGGGACGGTCCATAATTCACCCCTCCACTTT. As protein: CASSSGQGTVHNSPLHF.

The V call is TRBV5-6, the J call TRBJ1-5; D remains unclear. Germline V gene data show CDR1 as SGHDT and CDR2 as YYEEEE. V was cut by 1 base and J by 8 bases, with 13 bases left in between. CDR3 length equals 14 residues. The CDR3 sequence: CASSLINAREPQHF. DNA for the CDR3: TGTGCCAGCAGCTTGATCAACGCCCGAGAGCCCCAGCATTTT.

This clonotype was seen repeatedly, ten times or more. This chain joins TRBV29-1 and TRBJ2-7; D not resolved. The CDR3 runs 13 residues. With 4 bases removed from V and 3 bases from J, the gap between germline ends came to 13 bases. Germline V gene data show CDR1 as SQVTM and CDR2 as ANQGSEA. CDR3 sequence: CSVVTQEYYEQYF. The CDR3 bases are TGCAGCGTTGTTACCCAGGAATACTACGAGCAGTACTTC.

This clonotype was found a few times. The chain uses TRBV20-1 and TRBJ2-2; D call uncertain. The CDR3 is 13 residues long. Trimming pared 6 bases from V and 6 bases from J, leaving 14 bases between. Per germline, CDR1 DFQATT and CDR2 SNEGSKA (reference sequence). The CDR3, as DNA: TGCAGTGCAACACCCACATTCGCCGGGGAGCTGTTTTTT. It is translated as CSATPTFAGELFF.

The V and J genes are TRBV27 and TRBJ2-1; 8 nucleotides agree with TRBD2. This CDR3 comprises 15 residues. Germline trimming cut 1 base from V and 5 bases from J; bases unmatched to any gene: 4. Germline CDR1 MNHEY, CDR2 SMNVEV (reference sequence). CDR3 protein: CASSLFTSGNNEQFF. In DNA form, the CDR3 reads TGTGCCAGCAGTTTATTTACTAGCGGTAACAATGAGCAGTTCTTC.

The CDR3 spells CASSSDTGGISTGNTIYF. In nucleotides, the CDR3 is TGTGCCAGCAGTTCCGATACAGGGGGCATTTCTACTGGAAACACCATATATTTT. The chain employs TRBV12-3 or TRBV12-4 and TRBJ1-3; 9 bases match TRBD1. The CDR3 totals 18 residues. After removal of 4 bases from V and 2 bases from J, the junction contained 12 bases not matched to a gene.

This clonotype was detected only a few times. The chain is built from TRBV20-1 and TRBJ2-1; perhaps TRBD2 as D (6 bases). Per the germline V gene, CDR1 is DFQATT and CDR2 is SNEGSKA (reference sequence). CDR3 size: 10 residues. The CDR3 nucleotides are TGCACTCCCTCGGGACTGAAGCAGTTCTTC. This gives the protein CTPSGLKQFF.

A note on this clonotype: This may be a read error: a much more frequent sequence differs by one nucleotide. This chain's CDR3 is CASRGDAYYNEQFF. In nucleotides, the CDR3 is TGTGCCAGCAGAGGGGACGCCTACTACAATGAGCAGTTCTTC. The rearrangement links TRBV12-3 or TRBV12-4 to TRBJ2-1; D may correspond to TRBD1 or TRBD2 (5 bases each). The CDR3 totals 14 residues. Between the trimmed V and J ends, which lost 6 bases and 3 bases, there was a span of 12 bases.

This clonotype has at least ten counts. This chain connects TRBV4-3 to TRBJ2-3, with D unresolved. Germline-derived CDR1 and CDR2 are LGHNA and YSLEER. V was shortened by 0 bases and J by 6 bases, with 10 bases between the two germline ends. The CDR3 has 14 residues. DNA for the CDR3: TGCGCCAGCAGCCAAGAAATAGGGTCGGATACGCAGTATTTT. Protein product: CASSQEIGSDTQYF.

In this sample, this clonotype turned up many times. The V and J genes are TRBV27 and TRBJ2-3, with 9 bases matching TRBD2. The CDR3 is 16 residues long. Unmatched junction bases numbered 9, after V lost 0 bases and J lost 8 bases. CDR1 MNHEY and CDR2 SMNVEV come from the germline V gene (reference sequence). CDR3 sequence: CASSLSGSGSRGTQYF. CDR3 DNA: TGTGCCAGCAGTTTATCGGGTAGCGGGAGTCGCGGTACGCAGTATTTT.

The chain uses TRBV12-3 or TRBV12-4 and TRBJ1-1; TRBD1 agrees at 9 bases. This CDR3 comprises 15 residues. V dropped 6 bases and J dropped 5; count of bases not matched to a gene: 10. CDR3 in DNA: TGTGCCAGCAGAACGGGACAGGGCGGGGGAACTGAAGCTTTCTTT. This encodes CASRTGQGGGTEAFF.

This clonotype appeared a single time. This chain connects TRBV5-1 to TRBJ2-5; D is unresolved. Germline V gene lookup returns CDR1 SGHRS and CDR2 YFSETQ. This CDR3 has 14 amino acids. V lost 2 bases and J 1 base, leaving 9 bases between the germline ends. The CDR3 bases are TGCGCCAGCAGCTTCAGGCCAGCCCAAGAGACCCAGTACTTC. Its protein is CASSFRPAQETQYF. Full variable domain (rest looked up from reference TRBV5-1 and TRBJ2-5): KAGVTQTPRYLIKTRGQQVTLSCSPISGHRSVSWYQQTPGQGLQFLFEYFSETQRNKGNFPGRFSGRQFSNSRSEMNVSTLELGDSALYLCASSFRPAQETQYFGPGTRLLVL.